This T cell receptor (beta chain) was recorded in a study of T cells in Graves' hyperthyroidism and ophthalmopathy. Study-level points and caveats: Blood also contained most expanded thyroid clonotypes above 0.001. Ophthalmopathy and stable hyperthyroidism were told apart by a 13 V-J model.

It was RNA transcripts that yielded the amplified TCR beta CDR3 regions. TCR CDR3 regions were first amplified by RT-PCR with HTBI primers. TCRdb redid the calling of the multiplex PCR reads with MiXCR, one entry per CDR3 protein. The table has roughly 93,000 distinct CDR3 sequences, 51% seen once. A remark on this clonotype: Its cognate antigen is unknown. The junction does not match germline at one end; this may be a read error.

Hyperthyroidism in the patients, aged 18 to 65, was newly diagnosed and under 2 months in duration. Investigators excluded patients with uncontrolled infection, other autoimmune disease, pregnancy or lactation. The TCR sequence derives from a woman aged 40 to 55 with Graves' hyperthyroidism. Sample: blood.

The CDR3 nucleotides read TGTGCCAGCAGTTTATGGGCGTCACGCCTCCACTTT. This encodes CASSLWASRLHF. The J gene is TRBJ1-6, the V gene TRBV28; D is ambiguous. There are 12 residues in the CDR3. The germline gives CDR1 MDHEN, CDR2 SYDVKM.